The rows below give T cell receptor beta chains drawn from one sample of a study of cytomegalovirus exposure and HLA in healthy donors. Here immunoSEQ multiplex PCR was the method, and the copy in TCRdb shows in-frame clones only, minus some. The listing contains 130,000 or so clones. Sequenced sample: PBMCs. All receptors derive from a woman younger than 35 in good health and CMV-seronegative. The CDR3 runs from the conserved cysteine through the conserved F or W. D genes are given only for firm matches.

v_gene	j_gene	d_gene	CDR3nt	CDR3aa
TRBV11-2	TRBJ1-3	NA	TGTGCCAGCAGCTTAGTAGGGGCGGGAAACACCATATATTTT	CASSLVGAGNTIYF
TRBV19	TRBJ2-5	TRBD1	TGTGCCAGTAGTGAGGGAACCGGGACAGGGGTAACGGAGACCCAGTACTTC	CASSEGTGTGVTETQYF
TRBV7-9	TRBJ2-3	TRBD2	TGTGCCAGCAGCTTAGCTACTAGCGGGAGGGCAGATACGCAGTATTTT	CASSLATSGRADTQYF
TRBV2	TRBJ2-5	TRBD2	TGTGCCAGCAGTGAAGCTAGCGGGAGGGCGGAGACCCAGTACTTC	CASSEASGRAETQYF
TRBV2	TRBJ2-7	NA	TGTGCCAGCAGCGGGACTCTCTCCTACGAGCAGTACTTC	CASSGTLSYEQYF
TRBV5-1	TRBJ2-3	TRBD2	TGCGCCAGCAGCTTGAGACTAGCGGGAGGAGATACGCAGTATTTT	CASSLRLAGGDTQYF
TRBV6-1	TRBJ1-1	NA	TGTGCCAGCAGTGCGCTCGACAGGAACACTGAAGCTTTCTTT	CASSALDRNTEAFF
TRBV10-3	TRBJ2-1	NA	TGTGCCATCAGTGAGTGGGGGACTCGAGCCTCCTACAATGAGCAGTTCTTC	CAISEWGTRASYNEQFF
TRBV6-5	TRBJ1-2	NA	TGTGCCAGCAGTTACTCGGCAACCTATGGCTACACCTTC	CASSYSATYGYTF
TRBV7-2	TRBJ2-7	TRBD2	TGTGCCAGCGAACTAGGGGCGGGAGACTACGAGCAGTACTTC	CASELGAGDYEQYF
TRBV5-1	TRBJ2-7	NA	TGCGCCAGCAGCTTGGCCGGGAGCTCCTACGAGCAGTACTTC	CASSLAGSSYEQYF
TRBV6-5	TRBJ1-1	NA	TGTGCCAGCAGGAACAGGGTCGTGGACACTGAAGCTTTCTTT	CASRNRVVDTEAFF
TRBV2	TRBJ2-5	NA	TGTGCCAGCAGCCCCACGGGAGAGACCCAGTACTTC	CASSPTGETQYF
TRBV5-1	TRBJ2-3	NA	TGCGCCAGCAGCCTGCTAGCTGCTAGCACAGATACGCAGTATTTT	CASSLLAASTDTQYF
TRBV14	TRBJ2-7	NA	TGTGCCAGCAGCGCATCTCAACTCGAGCAGTACTTC	CASSASQLEQYF
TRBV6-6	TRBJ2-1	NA	TGTGCCAGCAGTTACTCAGGGCGGGAAGGGCTCTTC	CASSYSGREGLF
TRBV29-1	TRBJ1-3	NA	TGCAGCGCCCAGGGGTTCTCTGGAAACACCATATATTTT	CSAQGFSGNTIYF
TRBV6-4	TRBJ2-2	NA	TGTGCCAGCAGTCGACAATCCCCCGGGGAGCTGTTTTTT	CASSRQSPGELFF